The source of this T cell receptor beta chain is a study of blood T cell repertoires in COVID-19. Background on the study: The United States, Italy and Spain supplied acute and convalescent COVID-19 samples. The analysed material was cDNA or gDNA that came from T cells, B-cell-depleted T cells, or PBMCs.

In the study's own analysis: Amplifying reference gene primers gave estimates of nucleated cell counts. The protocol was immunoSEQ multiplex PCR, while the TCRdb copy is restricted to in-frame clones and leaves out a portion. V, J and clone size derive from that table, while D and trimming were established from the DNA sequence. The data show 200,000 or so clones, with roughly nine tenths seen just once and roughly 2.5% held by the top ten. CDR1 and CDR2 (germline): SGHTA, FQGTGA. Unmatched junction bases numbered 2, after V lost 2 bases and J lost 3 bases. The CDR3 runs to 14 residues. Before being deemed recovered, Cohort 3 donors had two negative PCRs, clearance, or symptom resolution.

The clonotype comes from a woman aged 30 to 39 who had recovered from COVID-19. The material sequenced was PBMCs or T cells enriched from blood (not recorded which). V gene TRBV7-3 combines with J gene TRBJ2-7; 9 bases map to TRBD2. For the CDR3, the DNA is TGTGCCAGCAGCTTAGCTAGCGGGAACTACGAGCAGTACTTC. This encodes CASSLASGNYEQYF.